Shown below are 29 T cell receptor beta chains from a single sample sequenced in a study of blood T cells in healthy people across ages. Together with a sample-barcoded 5' primer, a J-beta primer mix was included in a second PCR lasting about 7 to 12 cycles. One entry per CDR3 protein, called by TCRdb with MiXCR from the 5' RACE reads. The repertoire holds hundreds of thousands of distinct CDR3 sequences, with roughly 41% as singletons. Sequenced input: blood. Every receptor here comes from a woman aged 55-75 years in good health.

Many counts were recorded for this clonotype. The genes are TRBV4-1 and TRBJ2-5, with D unclear. V dropped 0 bases and J dropped 4 bases, with 18 bases sitting between them. The length of the CDR3 is 17 residues. Germline values: CDR1 MGHRA, CDR2 YSYEKL. The CDR3: CASSQDSPGGVSETQYF. CDR3 bases: TGCGCCAGCAGCCAAGACTCTCCGGGTGGGGTATCAGAGACCCAGTACTTC.

The rearrangement uses TRBV10-1 and TRBJ2-7; D call uncertain. Trimming stripped 3 bases from V and 5 bases from J, with 8 bases between. The CDR3 totals 12 residues. The V gene's germline CDR1 is WNHNN and CDR2 SYGVQD (reference sequence). The CDR3 sequence: CASSELFHEQYF. CDR3 coding DNA: TGCGCCAGCAGTGAACTATTCCACGAGCAGTACTTC.

This clonotype was counted a single time. A read error may be the cause here, since a much bigger clone is one base away. V and J are TRBV21-1 and TRBJ2-4; the DNA was not used to check the table's D call, TRBD1. The end of the DNA is better explained by TRBJ2-5, so the J call may be wrong. TRBV21-1 is labeled a pseudogene. The CDR3 runs to 12 residues. The CDR3 protein is CASPERQETQYF. In DNA form, the CDR3 reads TGTGCCAGCCCGGAGCGCCAAGAGACCCAGTACTTC.

The J gene is TRBJ1-2, the V gene TRBV6-6; D gene uncertain. Germline V lookup: CDR1 MNHNY, CDR2 SVGAGI (reference sequence). Trimming pared 5 bases from V and 7 bases from J, leaving 20 bases between. The CDR3 spans 15 residues. The CDR3 reads CASSIWGGSGSGYTF. CDR3 in DNA: TGTGCCAGCAGTATATGGGGTGGTTCGGGTTCTGGCTACACCTTC.

J is TRBJ2-1 and V is TRBV7-8; 9 bases are shared with TRBD1. The germline CDR1 and CDR2 sequences are SGHVS and FQNEAQ. V lost 5 bases to trimming and J lost 8 bases; unmatched junction nucleotides: 10. The CDR3 has 15 residues. The CDR3, as DNA: TGTGCCAGCAGCCCCAGACGGACAGGGGTCGATGAGCAGTTCTTC. Translating gives CASSPRRTGVDEQFF. The full variable domain, rest sourced from reference TRBV7-8 and TRBJ2-1, is GAGVSQSPRYKVAKRGQDVALRCDPISGHVSLFWYQQALGQGPEFLTYFQNEAQLDKSGLPSDRFFAERPEGSVSTLKIQRTQQEDSAVYLCASSPRRTGVDEQFFGPGTRLTVL.

The chain uses TRBV19 and TRBJ2-3; D remains unclear. V was cut by 8 bases and J by 2 bases, with 8 bases left in between. Germline lookup yields CDR1 LNHDA and CDR2 SQIVND (reference sequence). The CDR3 sequence is 12 residues long. This chain's CDR3 is CASARDTDTQYF. The CDR3 nucleotides are TGTGCCAGTGCCCGTGACACAGATACGCAGTATTTT.

The chain combines TRBV2 with TRBJ1-2; D remains unclear. The CDR3 is 15 residues long. Germline assignment: CDR1 SNHLY and CDR2 FYNNEI. Between the trimmed V and J ends, which lost 3 bases and 0 bases, there was a span of 11 bases. CDR3 in DNA: TGTGCCAGCAGTGATACCGAGGTCGCTAACTATGGCTACACCTTC. It is translated as CASSDTEVANYGYTF.

This clonotype showed up many times. A read error may produce the germline difference seen at one junction end. The CDR3 DNA reads as TGTGCCAGCAGCCGGGACAGGGGGCTCACTGAAGCTTTCTTT. This codes for CASSRDRGLTEAFF. The chain employs TRBV5-1 and TRBJ1-1; 12 bases are shared with TRBD1. The CDR3 is 14 amino acids. Germline V CDR1 and CDR2: SGHRS, YFSETQ.

The genes are TRBV10-3 and TRBJ1-1; 7 bases align to TRBD1. Germline trimming cut 5 bases from V and 1 base from J; bases unmatched to any gene: 4. CDR3 length: 14 amino acids. Per the germline V gene, CDR1 is ENHRY and CDR2 is SYGVKD. The CDR3 region has the DNA TGTGCCATCAGTCAACGGACAGGGAACACTGAAGCTTTCTTT. This gives the protein CAISQRTGNTEAFF.

The rearrangement links TRBV12-3 or TRBV12-4 to TRBJ2-7; 10 bases fit TRBD1. V dropped 5 bases and J dropped 4; count of bases not matched to a gene: 8. The CDR3 extends over 15 amino acids. The CDR3 nucleotides are TGTGCCAGCAGTGCCCCGCGACAGGGGGCGTACGAGCAGTACTTC. It codes for CASSAPRQGAYEQYF.

The chain carries TRBV11-2 and TRBJ2-5, with TRBD2 matching over 11 bases. The assigned J gene may be wrong: the sequence end matches TRBJ2-7 better. CDR3 length: 20 residues. CDR1 and CDR2 from the germline V gene are SGHAT and FQNNGV. CDR3 residues: CASSLVAPQASGGPSYEQYF. The CDR3 DNA reads as TGTGCCAGCAGCTTAGTAGCCCCCCAGGCTAGCGGGGGGCCTTCCTACGAGCAGTACTTC.

This clonotype was detected only a few times. This chain uses TRBV6-2 or TRBV6-3 with TRBJ2-3; perhaps D is TRBD1 or TRBD2 (5 bases each). Germline V gene data show CDR1 as MNHEY and CDR2 as SVGEGT. Trimming took off 5 bases at V and 2 bases at J, with 11 bases between the two ends. The CDR3 runs 14 residues. The CDR3 sequence is CASSPGRHTDTQYF. The CDR3 nucleotides are TGTGCCAGCAGTCCGGGACGCCACACAGATACGCAGTATTTT.

This clonotype appeared a few times. The V gene is TRBV4-2, the J gene TRBJ2-7, with D tentatively TRBD1 (6 bases). The CDR3 has 14 residues. V lost 1 base to trimming and J lost 7 bases, with 14 bases between them. Germline CDR1 LGHNA, CDR2 YNFKEQ. CDR3 residues: CASSQAGRGGEQYF. CDR3 coding DNA: TGTGCCAGCAGCCAAGCTGGCAGGGGTGGAGAGCAGTACTTC.

This sequence joins TRBV5-1 and TRBJ2-7; 9 bases map to TRBD1. The CDR3 sequence is 14 residues long. Germline lookup yields CDR1 SGHRS and CDR2 YFSETQ. V lost 5 bases and J lost 3; bases outside the gene matches: 6. The CDR3 DNA reads as TGCGCCAGCAGGTTTGACAGGGGGTACTACGAGCAGTACTTC. Protein product: CASRFDRGYYEQYF.

This clonotype was seen a handful of times. The chain carries TRBV7-3 and TRBJ2-3; D gene unclear. CDR3 length: 14 amino acids. With 5 bases removed from V and 4 bases from J, the gap between germline ends came to 13 bases. Germline V CDR1 and CDR2: SGHTA, FQGTGA. CDR3 nucleotide sequence: TGTGCCAGCAGCCCCCCCGAGTTTCCAGATACGCAGTATTTT. The encoded protein is CASSPPEFPDTQYF.

In the case of this clonotype: This CDR3 fails to terminate in the conserved phenylalanine or tryptophan, so it likely reflects a read error. The genes are TRBV5-1 and TRBJ2-7; 7 nucleotides line up with TRBD1. The J call could be wrong; TRBJ2-5 is a better fit for the DNA end. Germline CDR1 reads SGHRS; CDR2 reads YFSETQ. There are 14 residues in the CDR3. CDR3 sequence: CASSLGTVQETQYL. CDR3 in DNA: TGCGCCAGCAGCCTCGGGACAGTACAAGAGACCCAGTACTTA.

The chain uses TRBV20-1 and TRBJ2-1, with 7 bases aligning to TRBD2. The CDR3 is 15 residues long. Unmatched junction bases numbered 12, after V lost 3 bases and J lost 7 bases. Germline V gives CDR1 DFQATT, CDR2 SNEGSKA (reference sequence). In nucleotides, the CDR3 is TGCAGTGCTAGTATCGTTGCGGGAGCTTTAAATGAGCAGTTCTTC. Amino acids: CSASIVAGALNEQFF.

As DNA, the CDR3 is TGTGCCAGCGGCTGGCTAGGTTTGGACACCGGGGAGCTGTTTTTT. It yields the protein CASGWLGLDTGELFF. The chain couples TRBV6-2 or TRBV6-3 to TRBJ2-2; D remains ambiguous. The germline CDR1 and CDR2 sequences are MNHEY and SVGEGT. V shed 8 bases and J shed 3 bases, with 16 bases lying between them. This CDR3 comprises 15 residues.

This clonotype was observed a handful of times. The rearrangement links TRBV2 to TRBJ2-5; D is unclear. V lost 2 bases and J lost 2, with 6 bases in between. CDR3 length: 13 amino acids. Germline values: CDR1 SNHLY, CDR2 FYNNEI. As DNA, the CDR3 is TGTGCCAGCAGTGAATGGGGTCAAGAGACCCAGTACTTC. It is translated as CASSEWGQETQYF.

V and J are TRBV6-1 and TRBJ1-2; 7 bases agree with TRBD1. V lost 3 bases to trimming and J lost 1 base; unmatched junction nucleotides: 5. The CDR3 is 15 residues long. In germline, CDR1 is MNHNS, CDR2 SASEGT. CDR3 amino acids: CASSDLQGGNYGYTF. The CDR3 nucleotides are TGTGCCAGCAGTGACCTGCAGGGGGGTAACTATGGCTACACCTTC.

This clonotype was observed at least ten times. The chain has TRBV12-3 or TRBV12-4 and TRBJ2-1; D gene ambiguous. The V end lost 3 bases, the J end lost 0 bases, and 6 bases lay between the germline ends. This CDR3 has 14 residues. The CDR3 DNA reads as TGTGCCAGCAGTTTGAGCCCCTCCTACAATGAGCAGTTCTTC. Translated: CASSLSPSYNEQFF.

V usage is TRBV4-2 and J usage is TRBJ2-4; 7 bases line up with TRBD2. Near its end, the DNA agrees better with TRBJ2-7, so the J call may be wrong. This CDR3 region has 16 residues. The germline CDR1 and CDR2 sequences are LGHNA and YNFKEQ. CDR3 nucleotides: TGTGCCAGCAGCTCAGGCGGGGGTCTAGTCAGGTACGAGCAGTACTTC. Its translation is CASSSGGGLVRYEQYF.

This clonotype was detected a few times. V usage is TRBV11-2 and J usage is TRBJ2-1, with 8 bases matching TRBD2. V lost 5 bases to trimming and J lost 9 bases; unmatched junction nucleotides: 9. Per the germline V gene, CDR1 is SGHAT and CDR2 is FQNNGV. This CDR3 region has 14 residues. The CDR3 spells CASSPSGSIGEQFF. In DNA, the CDR3 is TGTGCCAGCAGCCCGAGCGGGAGTATCGGTGAGCAGTTCTTC.

J is TRBJ2-1 and V is TRBV2, with D possibly matching TRBD1 (5 bases). This CDR3 has 13 residues. V was shortened by 7 bases and J by 9 bases, with 16 bases between the two germline ends. The germline gives CDR1 SNHLY, CDR2 FYNNEI. This chain's CDR3 is CASTEQGWGEQFF. The DNA of the CDR3 is TGTGCCAGCACCGAGCAGGGTTGGGGTGAGCAGTTCTTC.

This clonotype was observed once. This chain connects TRBV4-2 to TRBJ2-1, with a tentative D call TRBD2 (6 bases). The CDR3 sequence is 15 residues long. The germline gives CDR1 LGHNA, CDR2 YNFKEQ. Trimming removed 4 bases from V and 10 bases from J, with 20 bases in between. This chain's CDR3 is CASSPTGGTAYEQFF. CDR3 DNA sequence: TGTGCCAGCAGCCCAACTGGCGGGACTGCCTACGAGCAGTTCTTC.

The chain recombines TRBV20-1 with TRBJ1-4; D possibly corresponds to TRBD1 (6 bases). The germline V and J ends were trimmed by 0 bases and 7 bases, with 12 bases remaining between them. The V gene's germline CDR1 is DFQATT and CDR2 SNEGSKA (reference sequence). This CDR3 comprises 14 residues. CDR3 amino acids: CSARDPGAREKLFF. In nucleotides, the CDR3 is TGCAGTGCTAGAGATCCAGGGGCGCGTGAAAAACTGTTTTTT.

The chain employs TRBV30 and TRBJ2-3; D remains unclear. Germline V CDR1 and CDR2: GTSNPN, SVGIG (reference sequence). The V end was cut by 1 base, the J end by 1 base, with 6 bases between. This CDR3 spans 13 amino acids. CDR3 residues: CAWSGAGTDTQYF. The CDR3 coding sequence is TGTGCCTGGAGTGGGGCGGGCACAGATACGCAGTATTTT.

The J gene is TRBJ2-7, the V gene TRBV6-2 or TRBV6-3, with 11 bases identical to TRBD1. The closer fit of TRBJ2-5 to the DNA end suggests the J call may be wrong. CDR3 length equals 16 residues. Germline CDR1 MNHEY, CDR2 SVGEGT. The CDR3 nucleotides are TGTGCCAGCAGTTTCGGACAGGGGGCAGTTTCGAGGACCCAGTACTTC. Its protein is CASSFGQGAVSRTQYF.

Details on this clonotype: A much larger clone differs from this one at a single base, so this may be a read error. This chain uses TRBV11-2 with TRBJ2-1; 7 nucleotides align to TRBD1. This CDR3 has 15 residues. CDR1 and CDR2 from the germline V gene are SGHAT and FQNNGV. Losses at the gene ends were 4 bases for V and 4 bases for J; bases not matched to a gene: 7. The DNA of the CDR3 is TGTGCCAGCAGCTCCTCGGGACAGACGTACAATGAGCAGTTCTTC. Protein sequence: CASSSSGQTYNEQFF. The full variable domain, with the rest looked up from reference TRBV11-2 and TRBJ2-1, is EAGVAQSPRYKIIEKRQSVAFWCNPISGHATLYWYQQILGQGPKLLIQFQNNGVVDDSQLPKDRFSAERLKGVDSTLKIQPAKLEDSAVYLCASSSSGQTYNEQFFGPGTRLTVL.